These 27 T cell receptor beta chains were all obtained from the same sample, sequenced in a study of blood T cell repertoires in COVID-19. Using immunoSEQ multiplex PCR, the repertoire was profiled, and TCRdb retains in-frame clones only, with some absent. The data show about 80,000 clones, 78% seen once. Sequenced sample: peripheral blood. All receptors come from a human donor in a cohort sampled during active COVID-19.

This chain joins TRBV5-6 and TRBJ1-6; a possible D gene is TRBD1 (5 bases). The CDR3 is 18 amino acids. V lost 0 bases to trimming and J lost 7 bases, with 20 bases between them. Germline values: CDR1 SGHDT, CDR2 YYEEEE. This CDR3 is CASSLVVLGAGRNSPLHF. CDR3 DNA sequence: TGTGCCAGCAGCTTGGTTGTATTGGGCGCGGGGCGGAATTCACCCCTCCACTTT.

This chain connects TRBV14 to TRBJ2-3, with TRBD2 as a possible D gene (6 bases). CDR3 size: 17 residues. Germline V gene data show CDR1 as SGHDN and CDR2 as FVKESK. V was cut by 2 bases and J by 0 bases, with 15 bases left in between. CDR3: CASSQPRGDSSTDTQYF. The CDR3 DNA is TGTGCCAGCAGCCAACCCCGAGGGGACTCAAGCACAGATACGCAGTATTTT.

The chain has TRBV5-1 and TRBJ2-7; a weak D match, TRBD2 (6 bases). Trimming left V 4 bases short and J 0 bases short, with 11 bases between. The CDR3 runs to 14 residues. Germline V gene data show CDR1 as SGHRS and CDR2 as YFSETQ. The CDR3 region has the DNA TGCGCCAGCAGCCCGGGGGACGACTCCTACGAGCAGTACTTC. Protein: CASSPGDDSYEQYF.

The chain has TRBV27 and TRBJ1-4, with D maybe TRBD1 (5 bases). This CDR3 is 12 amino acids long. Germline V gene lookup returns CDR1 MNHEY and CDR2 SMNVEV (reference sequence). Between the trimmed V and J ends, which lost 4 bases and 12 bases, there was a span of 12 bases. The CDR3 nucleotides are TGTGCCAGCAGTTATTCGGGGGAGGAACTGTTTTTT. Its protein is CASSYSGEELFF.

This clone was seen a single time. V and J are TRBV13 and TRBJ2-1; 9 bases line up with TRBD1. The CDR3 totals 19 residues. From germline, CDR1 is PRHDT and CDR2 FYEKMQ (reference sequence). V lost 8 bases and J lost 8; bases outside the gene matches: 25. CDR3 loop: CASVNRGRFAGVTWDEQFF. CDR3 sequence (DNA): TGTGCCAGCGTCAACAGGGGGCGCTTCGCGGGGGTAACTTGGGATGAGCAGTTCTTC.

This clone was counted a single time. The chain combines TRBV5-4 with TRBJ2-2, with 8 nucleotides matching TRBD1. The CDR3 totals 17 residues. Germline V gives CDR1 SGHNT, CDR2 YYREEE (reference sequence). V lost 7 bases and J lost 4; bases outside the gene matches: 15. The CDR3 sequence: CASRGQGRQRGTGELFF. Written as DNA, the CDR3 is TGTGCCAGCCGAGGACAGGGTCGTCAAAGAGGCACCGGGGAGCTGTTTTTT. Full variable domain (missing parts from reference TRBV5-4 and TRBJ2-2): ETGVTQSPTHLIKTRGQQVTLRCSSQSGHNTVSWYQQALGQGPQFIFQYYREEENGRGNFPPRFSGLQFPNYSSELNVNALELDDSALYLCASRGQGRQRGTGELFFGEGSRLTVL.

J is TRBJ2-5 and V is TRBV14; 7 bases match TRBD2. J gave up 4 bases and V 4 bases, and 12 bases lay outside the gene matches. Germline-derived CDR1 and CDR2 are SGHDN and FVKESK. This CDR3 contains 16 residues. Here the CDR3 reads CASSPRGVPLIETQYF. CDR3 sequence (DNA): TGTGCCAGCAGCCCCCGGGGGGTCCCCCTTATAGAGACCCAGTACTTC. Variable domain in full (rest from reference TRBV14 and TRBJ2-5): EAGVTQFPSHSVIEKGQTVTLRCDPISGHDNLYWYRRVMGKEIKFLLHFVKESKQDESGMPNNRFLAERTGGTYSTLKVQPAELEDSGVYFCASSPRGVPLIETQYFGPGTRLLVL.

J is TRBJ1-5 and V is TRBV24-1, with D possibly TRBD1 on 5 matching bases. The CDR3 is made up of 16 amino acids. Trimming removed 0 bases from V and 6 bases from J, with 14 bases in between. Germline CDR1 and CDR2: KGHDR and SFDVKD. CDR3: CATSDLQSGPSQPQHF. CDR3 sequence (DNA): TGTGCCACCAGTGATTTGCAGTCAGGGCCCAGTCAGCCCCAGCATTTT.

The chain carries TRBV27 and TRBJ2-7; tentative D call: TRBD2 (5 bases). From germline, CDR1 is MNHEY and CDR2 SMNVEV (reference sequence). V shed 5 bases and J shed 4 bases, with 15 bases lying between them. CDR3 length: 14 amino acids. The CDR3 nucleotides are TGTGCCAGCAGTAGGGAGAATTATAGGTACGAGCAGTACTTC. Residues: CASSRENYRYEQYF.

The V gene is TRBV5-1, the J gene TRBJ2-1, with TRBD2 identical over 10 bases. Losses at the gene ends were 2 bases for V and 4 bases for J; bases not matched to a gene: 3. CDR3 length equals 15 residues. Germline V gene lookup returns CDR1 SGHRS and CDR2 YFSETQ. The CDR3 spells CASSFELAGYNEQFF. The DNA of the CDR3 is TGCGCCAGCAGCTTTGAACTAGCGGGGTACAATGAGCAGTTCTTC. The whole variable domain, filled in from reference TRBV5-1 and TRBJ2-1, reads KAGVTQTPRYLIKTRGQQVTLSCSPISGHRSVSWYQQTPGQGLQFLFEYFSETQRNKGNFPGRFSGRQFSNSRSEMNVSTLELGDSALYLCASSFELAGYNEQFFGPGTRLTVL.

This clone occurred once. The chain uses TRBV30 and TRBJ2-1, with a tentative D call TRBD2 (6 bases). The germline V and J ends were trimmed by 5 bases and 7 bases, with 9 bases remaining between them. Germline V gene lookup returns CDR1 GTSNPN and CDR2 SVGIG (reference sequence). This CDR3 spans 11 amino acids. CDR3 in amino acids: CAWGSGNEQFF. For the CDR3, the DNA is TGTGCCTGGGGTAGCGGAAATGAGCAGTTCTTC.

The gene calls are TRBV5-4 and TRBJ1-1, with TRBD1 as a possible D gene (5 bases). The CDR3 is 16 amino acids. CDR1 is SGHNT, CDR2 YYREEE, per germline (reference sequence). Between the trimmed V and J ends, which lost 4 bases and 1 base, there was a span of 17 bases. CDR3 sequence (DNA): TGTGCCAGCAGCCCTGCGGGACGGTGGGGGAACACTGAAGCTTTCTTT. This encodes CASSPAGRWGNTEAFF. The full variable domain, in which reference TRBV5-4 and TRBJ1-1 provide the parts outside the CDR3, is ETGVTQSPTHLIKTRGQQVTLRCSSQSGHNTVSWYQQALGQGPQFIFQYYREEENGRGNFPPRFSGLQFPNYSSELNVNALELDDSALYLCASSPAGRWGNTEAFFGQGTRLTVV.

This rearrangement joins TRBV3-1 (or the pseudogene TRBV3-2) to TRBJ1-4; 9 nucleotides line up with TRBD1. This CDR3 has 14 residues. V trimming: 3 bases; J trimming: 8 bases; junction bases outside the gene matches: 4. Germline V gene sequence: CDR1 LGHDT, CDR2 YNNKEL (reference sequence). CDR3 sequence: CASSHRDREEKLFF. Here the CDR3 DNA reads TGTGCCAGCAGCCACCGGGACAGGGAAGAAAAACTGTTTTTT.

V usage is TRBV19 and J usage is TRBJ2-1; D not resolved. Trimming removed 8 bases at V and 6 bases at J, with 14 bases between. The CDR3 runs to 13 residues. CDR1 and CDR2 from the germline V gene are LNHDA and SQIVND (reference sequence). CDR3 coding DNA: TGTGCCAGTGGTCTTGATCGCGGCAATGAGCAGTTCTTC. Translation: CASGLDRGNEQFF.

The gene calls are TRBV10-1 and TRBJ2-1, with D possibly matching TRBD1 (6 bases). Trimming cost V 0 bases and J 7 bases, with 10 bases left between them. Per the germline V gene, CDR1 is WNHNN and CDR2 is SYGVQD (reference sequence). CDR3 length: 14 amino acids. The CDR3 DNA reads as TGCGCCAGCAGTGAGTCGCAGGGGACGAATGAGCAGTTCTTC. Translation gives CASSESQGTNEQFF.

V usage is TRBV7-2 and J usage is TRBJ1-1; D is unclear. This CDR3 has 13 amino acids. CDR1 is SGHTA, CDR2 FQGNSA, per germline. Trimming took 5 bases from V and 6 from J, leaving 13 bases between them. The CDR3 loop is CASSPWAVAEAFF. DNA of the CDR3: TGTGCCAGCAGCCCCTGGGCCGTCGCTGAAGCTTTCTTT.

This clone was recorded once. V usage is TRBV7-8 and J usage is TRBJ1-1, with D perhaps TRBD1 (5 bases). CDR1 and CDR2 (germline): SGHVS, FQNEAQ. Trimming removed 0 bases at V and 5 bases at J, with 13 bases between. CDR3 length equals 15 residues. CDR3 bases: TGTGCCAGCAGCTTAGCGGGGACGGGGGGGACTGAAGCTTTCTTT. This translates into CASSLAGTGGTEAFF.

The chain joins TRBV19 to TRBJ1-2; a possible D gene is TRBD1 (6 bases). CDR1 LNHDA and CDR2 SQIVND come from the germline V gene (reference sequence). This CDR3 has 16 amino acids. The V end was cut by 1 base, the J end by 6 bases, with 18 bases between. The CDR3 region has the DNA TGTGCCAGTAGTATAGGGTGGGCGGGGGGCGAGGATGGCTACACCTTC. As protein: CASSIGWAGGEDGYTF.

This chain connects TRBV5-4 to TRBJ2-7, with D possibly being TRBD1 (6 bases). CDR3 size: 15 residues. V lost 3 bases and J 3 bases, leaving 16 bases between the germline ends. CDR1 SGHNT and CDR2 YYREEE come from the germline V gene (reference sequence). As DNA, the CDR3 is TGTGCCAGCAGCTCTGACAGGATTCCTTTCTACGAGCAGTACGTC. Encoded protein: CASSSDRIPFYEQYV.

Here the CDR3 DNA reads TGTGCCAGCAGTTTAACAACAGGGGTCGTCTACGAGCAGTACTTC. Amino acids: CASSLTTGVVYEQYF. The chain joins TRBV6-5 to TRBJ2-7; 7 bases match TRBD1. The germline gives CDR1 MNHEY, CDR2 SVGAGI. The CDR3 is made up of 15 amino acids. With 4 bases clipped from V and 3 bases from J, the junction kept 9 bases outside the gene matches.

This clone was observed once. The chain employs TRBV18 and TRBJ2-3; D unresolved. Trimming stripped 0 bases from V and 0 bases from J, with 10 bases between. The germline V gene has CDR1 KGHSH and CDR2 LQKENI. The CDR3 covers 16 residues. Here the CDR3 DNA reads TGTGCCAGCTCACCACCGTCAAAATCAAGCACAGATACGCAGTATTTT. This gives the protein CASSPPSKSSTDTQYF.

The chain joins TRBV5-1 to TRBJ2-3, with 12 bases that match TRBD2. CDR1 is SGHRS and CDR2 is YFSETQ in the germline V gene. V lost 5 bases, J lost 4 bases, and 11 bases stayed unmatched. This CDR3 has 17 residues. CDR3 DNA: TGCGCCAGCAGTCCGGGGGGCGGACTAGCGGGGCCAGATACGCAGTATTTT. It is translated as CASSPGGGLAGPDTQYF.

This clone was picked up a small number of times. This chain uses TRBV19 with TRBJ1-3; 7 nucleotides align to TRBD1. The CDR3 runs 17 residues. Germline loops: CDR1 LNHDA, CDR2 SQIVND (reference sequence). V shed 4 bases, J shed 0 bases, and the junction held 9 bases outside the gene matches. In DNA, the CDR3 is TGTGCCAGTAGTACCAAGACAGGGTGGATCTCTGGAAACACCATATATTTT. This codes for CASSTKTGWISGNTIYF.

The V call is TRBV30, the J call TRBJ2-3, with TRBD1 matching 9 bases. The CDR3 is 12 amino acids. V lost 5 bases, J lost 12 bases, and 9 bases stayed unmatched. The germline V gene has CDR1 GTSNPN and CDR2 SVGIG (reference sequence). The CDR3, as DNA: TGTGCCTGGGACATAGGACAGGGGTTTCAGTATTTT. It translates to CAWDIGQGFQYF.

This chain joins TRBV3-1 (or the pseudogene TRBV3-2) and TRBJ1-6; D possibly corresponds to TRBD1 (5 bases). CDR1 and CDR2 from the germline V gene are LGHDT and YNNKEL (reference sequence). V was cut by 1 base and J by 10 bases, with 23 bases left in between. This CDR3 spans 18 amino acids. The CDR3 region is CASSQGGLGGDSRSPLHF. CDR3 DNA sequence: TGTGCCAGCAGCCAAGGGGGCTTAGGCGGGGATTCGAGGTCACCCCTCCACTTT.

The genes are TRBV7-9 and TRBJ2-2; 11 bases align to TRBD1. CDR1 and CDR2 from the germline V gene are SEHNR and FQNEAQ (reference sequence). There are 18 residues in the CDR3. The ends lost 4 bases at V and 5 bases at J; junction bases unmatched: 12. The CDR3 coding sequence is TGTGCCAGCAGCTCCCCCCGGGACAGGGGGAAATTTACCGGGGAGCTGTTTTTT. Its translation: CASSSPRDRGKFTGELFF.

Ten or more counts support this clone. J is TRBJ2-7 and V is TRBV27; possible D gene TRBD1, 6 bases. V was clipped by 4 bases and J by 4 bases, with 14 bases between them. The germline V gene has CDR1 MNHEY and CDR2 SMNVEV (reference sequence). The length of the CDR3 is 14 residues. In nucleotides, the CDR3 is TGTGCCAGCAGTTCAACAGGGTCGGGGTACGAGCAGTACTTC. The encoded protein is CASSSTGSGYEQYF.